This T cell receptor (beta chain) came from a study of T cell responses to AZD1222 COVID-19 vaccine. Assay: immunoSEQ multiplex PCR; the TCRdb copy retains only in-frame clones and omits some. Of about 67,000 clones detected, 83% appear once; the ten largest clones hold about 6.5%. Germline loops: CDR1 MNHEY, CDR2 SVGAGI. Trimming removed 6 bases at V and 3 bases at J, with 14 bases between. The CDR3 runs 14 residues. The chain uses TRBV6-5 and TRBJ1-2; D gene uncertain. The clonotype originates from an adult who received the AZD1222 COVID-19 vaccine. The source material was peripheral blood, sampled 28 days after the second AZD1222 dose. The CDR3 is CASSWMVTDYGYTF. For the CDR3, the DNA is TGTGCCAGCAGCTGGATGGTTACGGACTATGGCTACACCTTC.